Listed here is a single T cell receptor beta chain. With 4 bases removed from V and 7 bases from J, the gap between germline ends came to 13 bases. This CDR3 has 13 amino acids. The germline V gene has CDR1 SGHTA and CDR2 FQGNSA. TCRdb's copy holds only in-frame clones and misses some; the assay was immunoSEQ multiplex PCR. Among roughly 190,000 clones, roughly 88% were seen once, and the ten largest hold roughly 6.2%. This specimen comes from a study of blood T cell repertoires in COVID-19. The chain couples TRBV7-2 to TRBJ2-5; D not certain. This clonotype was obtained from a woman between 40 and 55 years old who had recovered from COVID-19. Sequenced sample: peripheral blood. The CDR3: CASSYLRRGTQYF. The CDR3 DNA reads TGTGCCAGCAGCTACCTGAGACGAGGGACCCAGTACTTC.